These 32 T cell receptor beta chains came from one sample sequenced in a study of OX40 agonist ivuxolimab in advanced cancers. The table came from immunoSEQ multiplex PCR; TCRdb's copy has only in-frame clones and leaves some out. This sample has some 80,000 clones, with about four fifths found just once. Material: CD4+ or CD8+ T cells sorted from blood, obtained in a trial of the OX40 agonist ivuxolimab. These receptors were obtained from an adult with an advanced solid tumor such as melanoma, head and neck, liver or kidney cancer.

This clone was picked up one time. The V call is TRBV19, the J call TRBJ1-5; 9 nucleotides agree with TRBD1. This CDR3 spans 15 amino acids. The germline CDR1 and CDR2 sequences are LNHDA and SQIVND (reference sequence). V trimming: 8 bases; J trimming: 7 bases; junction bases outside the gene matches: 12. The CDR3 protein is CASQTTGGVGQPQHF. CDR3 coding DNA: TGTGCCAGTCAAACTACAGGGGGCGTCGGACAGCCCCAGCATTTT.

The chain employs TRBV11-2 and TRBJ1-1; D not resolved. Looked up from germline, CDR1 is SGHAT and CDR2 is FQNNGV. V was shortened by 5 bases and J by 9 bases, with 10 bases between the two germline ends. CDR3 length: 11 residues. CDR3 in DNA: TGTGCCAGCAGCCCGGGCGGCAAAGCTTTCTTT. It codes for CASSPGGKAFF.

V gene TRBV6-5 combines with J gene TRBJ1-5, with unresolved D. Trimming cost V 6 bases and J 6 bases, with 18 bases left between them. Per the germline V gene, CDR1 is MNHEY and CDR2 is SVGAGI. CDR3 size: 15 residues. The CDR3 loop is CASSNLRTAGQPQHF. Here the CDR3 DNA reads TGTGCCAGCAGCAACCTTCGGACGGCCGGTCAGCCCCAGCATTTT.

V is TRBV19 and J is TRBJ2-7; TRBD2 aligns across 7 bases. CDR3 length equals 15 residues. Germline values: CDR1 LNHDA, CDR2 SQIVND (reference sequence). The V gene end was trimmed by 4 bases and the J gene end by 2 bases; junction bases not matched to a gene: 8. The CDR3 nucleotides read TGTGCCAGTAGTAACCCGGGGAGGGGAACCTACGAGCAGTACTTC. This gives the protein CASSNPGRGTYEQYF.

In its sample, this clone was seen a few times. The chain combines TRBV5-6 with TRBJ1-2; D unclear. V lost 7 bases, J lost 2 bases, and 21 bases lay in between. This CDR3 region has 16 residues. Germline CDR1 SGHDT, CDR2 YYEEEE. CDR3 amino acids: CASRKGLYTQNYGYTF. CDR3 nucleotide sequence: TGTGCCAGCCGGAAAGGACTATACACACAGAACTATGGCTACACCTTC.

The V gene is TRBV4-3, the J gene TRBJ2-7; tentatively, D is TRBD1 (6 bases). The germline V gene has CDR1 LGHNA and CDR2 YSLEER. The CDR3 is 16 amino acids. V lost 0 bases and J 6 bases, leaving 18 bases between the germline ends. CDR3 protein: CASSQDWGRDLSEQYF. For the CDR3, the DNA is TGCGCCAGCAGCCAAGACTGGGGGCGAGACCTCTCCGAGCAGTACTTC.

The V and J genes are TRBV27 and TRBJ2-6; D possibly corresponds to TRBD1 (5 bases). Trimming pared 5 bases from V and 1 base from J, leaving 12 bases between. CDR1 MNHEY and CDR2 SMNVEV come from the germline V gene (reference sequence). The CDR3 length is 16 residues. CDR3 coding DNA: TGTGCCAGCAGTCTCGCCCAGGGTTCTGGGGCCAACGTCCTGACTTTC. Translated, it gives CASSLAQGSGANVLTF.

The chain uses TRBV6-6 and TRBJ1-6; D is undetermined. The CDR3 spans 13 residues. Germline lookup yields CDR1 MNHNY and CDR2 SVGAGI (reference sequence). Trimming left V 8 bases short and J 0 bases short, with 5 bases between. CDR3 in DNA: TGTGCCAGCCAGTTCTCCTATAATTCACCCCTCCACTTT. This encodes CASQFSYNSPLHF.

The rearrangement uses TRBV2 and TRBJ2-7, with 9 positions matching TRBD1. Germline V gene data show CDR1 as SNHLY and CDR2 as FYNNEI. CDR3 length equals 13 residues. V dropped 7 bases and J dropped 7; count of bases not matched to a gene: 8. CDR3 loop: CASKDRGRWEQYF. The CDR3 nucleotides read TGTGCCAGCAAGGACAGGGGAAGATGGGAGCAGTACTTC.

This chain links TRBV7-2 with TRBJ2-2, with 8 bases fitting TRBD1. The J segment lost 7 bases and the V segment lost 6 bases, leaving 10 bases of the junction unmatched. CDR1 and CDR2 (germline): SGHTA, FQGNSA. This CDR3 is built from 15 residues. As DNA, the CDR3 is TGTGCCAGCAGATTGAGTCAGGGGGCGGGCGGGGAGCTGTTTTTT. It specifies CASRLSQGAGGELFF.

The chain combines TRBV6-5 with TRBJ1-5; 10 nucleotides match TRBD1. After removal of 0 bases from V and 2 bases from J, the junction contained 1 base not matched to a gene. CDR1 is MNHEY, CDR2 SVGAGI, per germline. The CDR3 covers 16 residues. Here the CDR3 DNA reads TGTGCCAGCAGTTACTCTGGACAGGGGGGCAATCAGCCCCAGCATTTT. As protein: CASSYSGQGGNQPQHF.

This clone turned up a few times. Additional DNA sequences in this sample encode the identical CDR3. The CDR3 DNA follows: TGTGCCAGCAGCTTTAAGGGAAGCTATGGCTACACCTTC. It encodes CASSFKGSYGYTF. This rearrangement joins TRBV5-6 to TRBJ1-2; D not resolved. Germline V lookup: CDR1 SGHDT, CDR2 YYEEEE. V was shortened by 2 bases and J by 4 bases, with 9 bases between the two germline ends. CDR3 length: 13 amino acids.

The V and J genes are TRBV7-9 and TRBJ1-5; weak D call: TRBD1 (5 bases). Trimming stripped 3 bases from V and 0 bases from J, with 12 bases between. The length of the CDR3 is 16 residues. The germline V gene encodes CDR1 SEHNR and CDR2 FQNEAQ (reference sequence). The CDR3 loop is CASSFRQHNSNQPQHF. In DNA, the CDR3 is TGTGCCAGCAGCTTTCGACAGCATAATAGCAATCAGCCCCAGCATTTT. Together with reference TRBV7-9 and TRBJ1-5, the CDR3 gives the full variable domain: DTGVSQNPRHKITKRGQNVTFRCDPISEHNRLYWYRQTLGQGPEFLTYFQNEAQLEKSRLLSDRFSAERPKGSFSTLEIQRTEQGDSAMYLCASSFRQHNSNQPQHFGDGTRLSIL.

A single count supports this clone. V is TRBV15 and J is TRBJ1-5, with 8 bases lining up with TRBD1. The CDR3 is 14 residues long. Germline V gene sequence: CDR1 LNHNV, CDR2 YYDKDF (reference sequence). The trim removed 6 bases at V and 9 bases at J, leaving 10 bases unmatched. The CDR3: CATRETGDGRPQHF. CDR3 nucleotides: TGTGCCACCAGGGAGACAGGGGATGGTCGGCCCCAGCATTTT.

The chain combines TRBV18 with TRBJ2-1, with a possible D match to TRBD2 (5 bases). The CDR3 is 15 amino acids. Trimming left V 3 bases short and J 4 bases short, with 13 bases between. The germline V gene has CDR1 KGHSH and CDR2 LQKENI. As DNA, the CDR3 is TGTGCCAGCTCACCCAGGACTCTTACGTACAATGAGCAGTTCTTC. Protein sequence: CASSPRTLTYNEQFF.

This clone showed up just once. The chain combines TRBV15 with TRBJ2-1; D might be TRBD1 (5 bases). The CDR3 loop spans 16 amino acids. V was clipped by 0 bases and J by 0 bases, with 9 bases between them. Germline V gene data show CDR1 as LNHNV and CDR2 as YYDKDF (reference sequence). CDR3 nucleotides: TGTGCCACCAGCAGAGATGGGGCGAGCTCCTACAATGAGCAGTTCTTC. This codes for CATSRDGASSYNEQFF. Drawing the rest from reference TRBV15 and TRBJ2-1, the complete variable domain is DAMVIQNPRYQVTQFGKPVTLSCSQTLNHNVMYWYQQKSSQAPKLLFHYYDKDFNNEADTPDNFQSRRPNTSFCFLDIRSPGLGDTAMYLCATSRDGASSYNEQFFGPGTRLTVL.

This chain links TRBV6-6 with TRBJ1-2; no definite D call. This CDR3 is built from 14 residues. V was pared by 0 bases and J by 7 bases, with 12 bases between. CDR1 and CDR2 (germline): MNHNY, SVGAGI (reference sequence). The CDR3 DNA follows: TGTGCCAGCAGTTACTCGGGCAGTGCGGGTGGCTACACCTTC. It yields the protein CASSYSGSAGGYTF.

This chain connects TRBV6-6 to TRBJ1-1; possible D gene TRBD1, 6 bases. Between the trimmed V and J ends, which lost 6 bases and 2 bases, there was a span of 10 bases. Germline V gene sequence: CDR1 MNHNY, CDR2 SVGAGI (reference sequence). The CDR3 extends over 13 amino acids. The DNA of the CDR3 is TGTGCCAGCAGAGGACAGAAAAACACTGAAGCTTTCTTT. It translates to CASRGQKNTEAFF.

The chain uses TRBV18 and TRBJ1-1, with D possibly being TRBD1 (6 bases). CDR1 is KGHSH, CDR2 LQKENI, per germline. The CDR3 loop spans 15 amino acids. The V gene lost 2 bases and the J gene lost 7 bases, with 17 bases spanning the gap. CDR3 region: CASSPSPGGPNEAFF. CDR3 bases: TGTGCCAGCTCACCAAGCCCCGGGGGCCCAAATGAAGCTTTCTTT.

The chain has TRBV6-5 and TRBJ1-5, with TRBD1 as a possible D gene (6 bases). CDR1 MNHEY and CDR2 SVGAGI come from the germline V gene. Trimming took 6 bases from V and 0 from J, leaving 12 bases between them. The length of the CDR3 is 15 residues. The CDR3 DNA reads as TGTGCCAGCAGATTACAGGGTCATAGCAATCAGCCCCAGCATTTT. Translating it yields CASRLQGHSNQPQHF.

The genes are TRBV30 and TRBJ2-7, with D perhaps TRBD2 (6 bases). This CDR3 spans 16 amino acids. Trimming left V 1 base short and J 4 bases short, with 20 bases between. The germline CDR1 and CDR2 sequences are GTSNPN and SVGIG (reference sequence). The CDR3 coding sequence is TGTGCCTGGAGTGCCCCTCCGGGAGTAAGGAAGTACGAGCAGTACTTC. Amino acid sequence: CAWSAPPGVRKYEQYF.

This chain links TRBV4-3 with TRBJ2-7; TRBD1 matches at 9 bases. This CDR3 spans 13 amino acids. J lost 6 bases, V lost 7 bases, and 7 bases had no gene match. Per the germline V gene, CDR1 is LGHNA and CDR2 is YSLEER. The CDR3 loop is CASKGGTGSEQYF. For the CDR3, the DNA is TGCGCCAGCAAAGGAGGGACAGGGAGCGAGCAGTACTTC.

The CDR3 region is CASGLGREAYNEQFF. The CDR3 coding sequence is TGTGCTAGTGGTTTGGGGCGGGAGGCCTACAATGAGCAGTTCTTC. This chain connects TRBV12-5 to TRBJ2-1, with 8 bases matching TRBD2. Per germline, CDR1 LGHNT and CDR2 FRNRAP. The length of the CDR3 is 15 residues. Trimming at V came to 1 base and at J to 2 bases, leaving 1 base not matched to a gene.

The rearrangement uses TRBV18 and TRBJ1-6; a weak D match, TRBD1 (5 bases). This CDR3 region has 15 residues. Germline loops: CDR1 KGHSH, CDR2 LQKENI. Trimming took off 0 bases at V and 7 bases at J, with 10 bases between the two ends. This CDR3 reads CASSPPGGTNSPLHF. The DNA of the CDR3 is TGTGCCAGCTCACCACCGGGGGGAACCAATTCACCCCTCCACTTT.

The chain joins TRBV6-1 to TRBJ2-7; 7 bases map to TRBD2. After removal of 7 bases from V and 3 bases from J, the junction contained 9 bases not matched to a gene. This CDR3 contains 14 residues. Germline values: CDR1 MNHNS, CDR2 SASEGT. The CDR3 DNA reads as TGTGCCAGCAATCAGGGAGGGAATCGCTACGAGCAGTACTTC. Translating gives CASNQGGNRYEQYF.

The chain joins TRBV18 to TRBJ2-7, with TRBD1 identical over 8 bases. The CDR3 runs 15 residues. V lost 0 bases and J lost 5; bases outside the gene matches: 6. Germline CDR1 reads KGHSH; CDR2 reads LQKENI. CDR3 coding DNA: TGTGCCAGCTCACCACCTGGGGCAGGGGGCAACGAGCAGTACTTC. As protein: CASSPPGAGGNEQYF. The whole variable domain, filled in from reference TRBV18 and TRBJ2-7, reads NAGVMQNPRHLVRRRGQEARLRCSPMKGHSHVYWYRQLPEEGLKFMVYLQKENIIDESGMPKERFSAEFPKEGPSILRIQQVVRGDSAAYFCASSPPGAGGNEQYFGPGTRLTVT.

The chain joins TRBV5-1 to TRBJ2-7; 7 bases match TRBD1. CDR3 size: 15 residues. Germline CDR1 reads SGHRS; CDR2 reads YFSETQ. Trimming cost V 0 bases and J 3 bases; bases outside gene matches: 6. The CDR3 DNA reads as TGCGCCAGCAGCTTGGTCGGGACAGACAACTACGAGCAGTACTTC. Amino acid sequence: CASSLVGTDNYEQYF.

The chain uses TRBV9 and TRBJ2-2, with TRBD2 matching 14 bases. V was pared by 0 bases and J by 7 bases, with 8 bases of the junction left unmatched. This CDR3 is 18 amino acids long. The V gene's germline CDR1 is SGDLS and CDR2 YYNGEE. CDR3 sequence (DNA): TGTGCCAGCAGCGTAGGTTCAGGACTAGCGGGGGGAATCGGGGAGCTGTTTTTT. As protein: CASSVGSGLAGGIGELFF.

The CDR3 region has the DNA TGTGCCAGTAGCCCCACCCAGGGGAATAGCAATCAGCCCCAGCATTTT. Translated, it gives CASSPTQGNSNQPQHF. The chain recombines TRBV19 with TRBJ1-5; the D gene is possibly TRBD1 (6 bases). The germline V gene encodes CDR1 LNHDA and CDR2 SQIVND (reference sequence). Trimming stripped 6 bases from V and 0 bases from J, with 15 bases between. There are 16 residues in the CDR3. The whole variable domain, filled in from reference TRBV19 and TRBJ1-5, reads DGGITQSPKYLFRKEGQNVTLSCEQNLNHDAMYWYRQDPGQGLRLIYYSQIVNDFQKGDIAEGYSVSREKKESFPLTVTSAQKNPTAFYLCASSPTQGNSNQPQHFGDGTRLSIL.

The rearrangement uses TRBV12-5 and TRBJ1-2, with D tentatively TRBD1 (5 bases). The CDR3 runs to 15 residues. Germline V gene lookup returns CDR1 LGHNT and CDR2 FRNRAP. Trimming took 3 bases from V and 3 from J, leaving 14 bases between them. CDR3 coding DNA: TGTGCTAGTGGTTTCCAACTGGGGGACTACTATGGCTACACCTTC. Amino acids: CASGFQLGDYYGYTF.

The chain recombines TRBV27 with TRBJ1-5; D is possibly TRBD1 (6 bases). CDR3 length equals 15 residues. Germline V gives CDR1 MNHEY, CDR2 SMNVEV (reference sequence). Deletions cut 5 bases from V and 2 bases from J, with 13 bases between. The CDR3 DNA sequence: TGTGCCAGCAGTGTCGGGACAACGGGCAATCAGCCCCAGCATTTT. Amino acid sequence: CASSVGTTGNQPQHF.

The J gene is TRBJ1-1, the V gene TRBV15; tentative D call: TRBD1 (6 bases). This CDR3 has 15 residues. The germline CDR1 and CDR2 sequences are LNHNV and YYDKDF (reference sequence). The V end lost 0 bases, the J end lost 5 bases, and 13 bases lay between the germline ends. Here the CDR3 reads CATSRENLRGTEAFF. DNA of the CDR3: TGTGCCACCAGCAGAGAAAATCTTAGGGGGACTGAAGCTTTCTTT. The entire variable domain, with the rest obtained from reference TRBV15 and TRBJ1-1, is as follows: DAMVIQNPRYQVTQFGKPVTLSCSQTLNHNVMYWYQQKSSQAPKLLFHYYDKDFNNEADTPDNFQSRRPNTSFCFLDIRSPGLGDTAMYLCATSRENLRGTEAFFGQGTRLTVV.